This T cell receptor beta chain appears in the sequencing data of a study of OX40 agonist ivuxolimab in advanced cancers. Overall study: The patients received agonistic anti-OX40 (CD134) antibody ivuxolimab. Whole-study results and caveats: The specificity for antigen of the expanded peripheral T cells was not determined.

The CDR3 is 13 amino acids. Trimming took 4 bases from V and 1 from J, leaving 8 bases between them. The germline V gene encodes CDR1 SGHDN and CDR2 FVKESK. Comment on this clone: The antigen remains unidentified.

Only in-frame clones appear in the TCRdb table, and some are missing; sequencing was by immunoSEQ multiplex PCR. Altogether around 51,000 clones are present, about 87% being singletons, with the ten largest covering approximately 10%. This receptor was obtained from an adult with an advanced solid tumor such as melanoma, head and neck, liver or kidney cancer. This rearrangement joins TRBV14 to TRBJ2-7, with a weak D call TRBD2 (5 bases). The sample consisted of CD4+ or CD8+ T cells sorted from blood, taken in a trial of the OX40 agonist ivuxolimab. The CDR3 region has the DNA TGTGCCAGCAGCCCTAGCACATCCTACGAGCAGTACTTC. This encodes CASSPSTSYEQYF.